These 14 T cell receptor beta chains originate from one sample sequenced in a study of beta chain features in type 1 diabetes. What was sequenced were expressed TCRB transcripts, since all of the isolated RNA had been reverse transcribed. Repertoires were generated with immunoSEQ multiplex PCR, while TCRdb's copy carries only in-frame clones and drops some. The repertoire holds a few hundred thousand clones, with around 19% as singletons. Sequenced sample: naive CD4+ T cells from blood. All receptors derive from a young woman in good health.

This chain joins TRBV18 and TRBJ2-1, with D possibly being TRBD1 (5 bases). The CDR3 loop spans 12 amino acids. The V gene's germline CDR1 is KGHSH and CDR2 LQKENI. V dropped 6 bases and J dropped 15 bases, with 18 bases sitting between them. Written as DNA, the CDR3 is TGTGCCAGCTCCACCCCACGGACAATCCTGTTCTTC. It is translated as CASSTPRTILFF.

There are a few counts of this clone. The chain employs TRBV7-8 and TRBJ2-5; D uncertain. CDR1 and CDR2 from the germline V gene are SGHVS and FQNEAQ. V lost 1 base, J lost 5 bases, and 11 bases lay in between. CDR3 length: 14 residues. CDR3 amino acids: CASSLDSPYETQYF. Here the CDR3 DNA reads TGTGCCAGCAGCTTAGATAGCCCCTATGAGACCCAGTACTTC.

This clone was recorded a few times. The chain carries TRBV6-6 and TRBJ1-1, with D unresolved. Germline CDR1 and CDR2: MNHNY and SVGAGI (reference sequence). The CDR3 spans 14 residues. V was clipped by 2 bases and J by 5 bases, with 12 bases between them. CDR3 protein: CASSYRPGGTEAFF. The CDR3 bases are TGTGCCAGCAGTTACCGCCCAGGAGGGACTGAAGCTTTCTTT.

This rearrangement joins TRBV7-2 to TRBJ2-3, with 9 positions matching TRBD2. The CDR3 has 16 amino acids. Per germline, CDR1 SGHTA and CDR2 FQGNSA. After removal of 3 bases from V and 5 bases from J, the junction contained 9 bases not matched to a gene. The chain's CDR3 is CASSFVSAGGGDTQYF. CDR3 in DNA: TGTGCCAGCAGCTTCGTTTCGGCGGGGGGGGGAGATACGCAGTATTTT.

This clone was observed a few times. The V and J genes are TRBV19 and TRBJ1-5; 10 nucleotides align to TRBD1. V was clipped by 4 bases and J by 2 bases; unmatched bases: 2. Germline assignment: CDR1 LNHDA and CDR2 SQIVND (reference sequence). The CDR3 runs 15 residues. CDR3 bases: TGTGCCAGTAGTACCGGGACAGGGGGCAATCAGCCCCAGCATTTT. Translation: CASSTGTGGNQPQHF.

V gene TRBV5-6 combines with J gene TRBJ2-5; the match to TRBD2 covers 11 bases. With V trimmed by 4 bases and J by 5 bases, 13 bases remained unmatched. Per the germline V gene, CDR1 is SGHDT and CDR2 is YYEEEE. The CDR3 runs 17 residues. The CDR3 here is CASSPLPLAGGGETQYF. The CDR3 DNA is TGTGCCAGCAGCCCACTTCCCCTAGCGGGAGGTGGTGAGACCCAGTACTTC.

The rearrangement links TRBV4-3 to TRBJ1-4, with D possibly being TRBD1 (6 bases). In germline, CDR1 is LGHNA, CDR2 YSLEER. V dropped 5 bases and J dropped 7 bases, with 17 bases sitting between them. The CDR3 runs to 15 residues. The CDR3 here is CASSLGGARIEKLFF. CDR3 nucleotide sequence: TGCGCCAGCAGCTTGGGGGGGGCCAGAATTGAAAAACTGTTTTTT.

In nucleotides, the CDR3 is TGTGCCAGCTCACCGAGGGACAGGGTTAATGAAAAACTGTTTTTT. The encoded protein is CASSPRDRVNEKLFF. The V call is TRBV18, the J call TRBJ1-4; 9 bases are shared with TRBD1. This CDR3 is built from 15 residues. Germline V gene data show CDR1 as KGHSH and CDR2 as LQKENI. V trimming: 3 bases; J trimming: 4 bases; junction bases outside the gene matches: 3.

The table lists this clone with a few counts. The rearrangement uses TRBV29-1 and TRBJ2-1; 10 bases fit TRBD2. Per the germline V gene, CDR1 is SQVTM and CDR2 is ANQGSEA. The CDR3 totals 15 residues. J lost 7 bases, V lost 3 bases, and 9 bases had no gene match. The DNA of the CDR3 is TGCAGCGTTGATCGAGCGGGAGGGCCAGGAAATGAGCAGTTCTTC. Its translation: CSVDRAGGPGNEQFF.

The chain uses TRBV5-4 and TRBJ2-5; weak D call: TRBD2 (5 bases). The germline V and J ends were trimmed by 2 bases and 4 bases, with 15 bases remaining between them. From germline, CDR1 is SGHNT and CDR2 YYREEE (reference sequence). The CDR3 length is 15 residues. The CDR3 protein is CASSLGSLVSETQYF. CDR3 in DNA: TGTGCCAGCAGCTTAGGGAGTCTGGTCTCAGAGACCCAGTACTTC.

This clone has just a few counts. The chain couples TRBV9 to TRBJ1-1; 7 nucleotides match TRBD1. This CDR3 has 14 residues. Trimming removed 0 bases from V and 6 bases from J; junction bases left unmatched: 5. Germline V CDR1 and CDR2: SGDLS, YYNGEE. CDR3 amino acids: CASSVGGTAPEAFF. For the CDR3, the DNA is TGTGCCAGCAGCGTAGGAGGGACAGCCCCTGAAGCTTTCTTT.

The chain combines TRBV4-2 with TRBJ2-2, with 8 bases lining up with TRBD1. Germline assignment: CDR1 LGHNA and CDR2 YNFKEQ. Trimming took 3 bases from V and 5 from J; bases not matched to a gene: 8. The CDR3 totals 16 residues. Here the CDR3 DNA reads TGTGCCAGCAGCCATCCGCCAGGGGGCAGGACCGGGGAGCTGTTTTTT. Amino acids: CASSHPPGGRTGELFF.

The table lists this clone with a few counts. The genes are TRBV11-3 and TRBJ2-7; D is perhaps TRBD2 (5 bases). Deletions cut 0 bases from V and 3 bases from J, with 9 bases between. This CDR3 has 14 residues. Germline values: CDR1 SGHNT, CDR2 YENEEA. CDR3 sequence: CASSLETGFYEQYF. For the CDR3, the DNA is TGTGCCAGCAGCTTAGAGACGGGATTCTACGAGCAGTACTTC.

This chain uses TRBV5-1 with TRBJ1-1, with TRBD1 matching over 8 bases. The CDR3 consists of 14 residues. Per germline, CDR1 SGHRS and CDR2 YFSETQ. The trim removed 3 bases at V and 0 bases at J, leaving 1 base unmatched. In DNA, the CDR3 is TGCGCCAGCAGCTGGACAGGGATGAACACTGAAGCTTTCTTT. This sequence encodes CASSWTGMNTEAFF.